These T cell receptor beta chains were read from a single sample in a study of cytomegalovirus exposure and HLA in healthy donors. Clones were read by immunoSEQ multiplex PCR, and TCRdb kept only the in-frame ones, dropping some. The data show over 150,000 clones, just under 85% seen once. Input material: PBMCs. All receptors derive from a girl aged 10-17 years in good health and CMV-seropositive. CDR3s include the opening cysteine and the closing phenylalanine or tryptophan. The order of the fields is V gene, J gene, D gene, CDR3 length, clone size, CDR3 DNA, CDR3 protein. A D gene is named only where the DNA matches it firmly. The size of a clone is reported for some rows only, either as once, few or many, or as a class for expanded clones.

V gene: TRBV19; J gene: TRBJ1-1; D gene: -; CDR3 length: 16; clone size: -; CDR3 DNA: TGTGCCAGTAGCCCGGGAGGCTTTTGGAAGAACACTGAAGCTTTCTTT; CDR3 protein: CASSPGGFWKNTEAFF
V gene: TRBV7-8; J gene: TRBJ1-3; D gene: TRBD1; CDR3 length: 17; clone size: -; CDR3 DNA: TGTGCCAGCAGCGACCGGGACAGCCCGGGCTCTGGAAACACCATATATTTT; CDR3 protein: CASSDRDSPGSGNTIYF
V gene: TRBV5-1; J gene: TRBJ1-2; D gene: TRBD1; CDR3 length: 15; clone size: -; CDR3 DNA: TGCGCCAGCAGCACCAAACAGGGGCCAACCTATGGCTACACCTTC; CDR3 protein: CASSTKQGPTYGYTF
V gene: TRBV5-8; J gene: TRBJ1-4; D gene: TRBD1; CDR3 length: 17; clone size: -; CDR3 DNA: TGTGCCAGCAGCTTTACAGGGGGGACGAGGACTAATGAAAAACTGTTTTTT; CDR3 protein: CASSFTGGTRTNEKLFF
V gene: TRBV7-3; J gene: TRBJ1-1; D gene: -; CDR3 length: 13; clone size: -; CDR3 DNA: TGTGCCAGCAGATTGGGACAGAACACTGAAGCTTTCTTT; CDR3 protein: CASRLGQNTEAFF
V gene: TRBV4-1; J gene: TRBJ1-6; D gene: TRBD1; CDR3 length: 20; clone size: -; CDR3 DNA: TGCGCCAGCAGCCAGGAGACCTGGACAGGGGGTATCACCTATAATTCACCCCTCCACTTT; CDR3 protein: CASSQETWTGGITYNSPLHF
V gene: TRBV18; J gene: TRBJ1-4; D gene: -; CDR3 length: 13; clone size: -; CDR3 DNA: TGTGCCAGCTCACCAGGGCGAAATGAAAAACTGTTTTTT; CDR3 protein: CASSPGRNEKLFF
V gene: TRBV5-1; J gene: TRBJ1-1; D gene: -; CDR3 length: 13; clone size: -; CDR3 DNA: TGCGCCAGCAGCTTACTATCGAGCACTGAAGCTTTCTTT; CDR3 protein: CASSLLSSTEAFF
V gene: TRBV7-6; J gene: TRBJ1-1; D gene: -; CDR3 length: 15; clone size: once; CDR3 DNA: TGTGCCAGCAGCCCATCCCCTTTGGGAGGCACTGAAGCTTTCTTT; CDR3 protein: CASSPSPLGGTEAFF
V gene: TRBV7-7; J gene: TRBJ2-3; D gene: -; CDR3 length: 12; clone size: -; CDR3 DNA: TGTGCTAGCAGCTCAGGTTTCGATACGCAGTATTTT; CDR3 protein: CASSSGFDTQYF
V gene: TRBV6-5; J gene: TRBJ2-4; D gene: TRBD1; CDR3 length: 15; clone size: -; CDR3 DNA: TGTGCCAGCAGCTCGGACAGGGTAGCCAAAAACATTCAGTACTTC; CDR3 protein: CASSSDRVAKNIQYF
V gene: TRBV6-1; J gene: TRBJ2-7; D gene: TRBD1; CDR3 length: 15; clone size: -; CDR3 DNA: TGTGCCAGCAGTCTAAGACAGGGTCTTCCCAACGAACAGTACTTC; CDR3 protein: CASSLRQGLPNEQYF
V gene: TRBV25-1; J gene: TRBJ1-2; D gene: TRBD1; CDR3 length: 16; clone size: -; CDR3 DNA: TGTGCCAGCAGTGAATATTTGGGACAGGGAATCGTTGGCTACACCTTC; CDR3 protein: CASSEYLGQGIVGYTF
V gene: TRBV2; J gene: TRBJ1-4; D gene: -; CDR3 length: 14; clone size: -; CDR3 DNA: TGTGCCAGCAGTGAAAACGGGATTAATGAAAAACTGTTTTTT; CDR3 protein: CASSENGINEKLFF
V gene: TRBV7-9; J gene: TRBJ1-3; D gene: -; CDR3 length: 14; clone size: -; CDR3 DNA: TGTGCCAGCAGCGCAACAGGAACAGGAAACACCATATATTTT; CDR3 protein: CASSATGTGNTIYF
V gene: TRBV5-1; J gene: TRBJ2-7; D gene: -; CDR3 length: 15; clone size: -; CDR3 DNA: TGCGCCAGCAGCTTGGAGGGGGGAGGGGGGACCGAGCAGTACTTC; CDR3 protein: CASSLEGGGGTEQYF
V gene: TRBV11-3; J gene: TRBJ1-2; D gene: TRBD1; CDR3 length: 14; clone size: -; CDR3 DNA: TGTGCCAGCAACCTCAACCGGGACAGCAATGGCTACACCTTC; CDR3 protein: CASNLNRDSNGYTF
V gene: TRBV10-3; J gene: TRBJ2-5; D gene: -; CDR3 length: 13; clone size: -; CDR3 DNA: TGTGCCATCAGTGAACGGGAGCAAGAGACCCAGTACTTC; CDR3 protein: CAISEREQETQYF
V gene: TRBV7-8; J gene: TRBJ2-1; D gene: TRBD2; CDR3 length: 15; clone size: -; CDR3 DNA: TGTGCCAGCAGCTTAGCAGGACTAGCCTTCCGTGAGCAGTTCTTC; CDR3 protein: CASSLAGLAFREQFF
V gene: TRBV19; J gene: TRBJ2-7; D gene: -; CDR3 length: 12; clone size: -; CDR3 DNA: TGTGCCAGTAGTATGGCCCGGGGCGAGCAGTACTTC; CDR3 protein: CASSMARGEQYF
V gene: TRBV4-1; J gene: TRBJ1-3; D gene: TRBD1; CDR3 length: 16; clone size: -; CDR3 DNA: TGCGCCATCAGTTCGACAGGGAGTTTCTCTGGAAACACCATATATTTT; CDR3 protein: CAISSTGSFSGNTIYF
V gene: TRBV5-1; J gene: TRBJ1-1; D gene: TRBD1; CDR3 length: 13; clone size: -; CDR3 DNA: TGCGCCAGCAGTTACCCAGGGGGAACTGAAGCTTTCTTT; CDR3 protein: CASSYPGGTEAFF
V gene: TRBV5-1; J gene: TRBJ1-1; D gene: TRBD1; CDR3 length: 17; clone size: -; CDR3 DNA: TGCGCCAGCAGCTTTACCGGACAGGGGGCCTTTACCACTGAAGCTTTCTTT; CDR3 protein: CASSFTGQGAFTTEAFF
V gene: TRBV7-9; J gene: TRBJ1-6; D gene: -; CDR3 length: 14; clone size: -; CDR3 DNA: TGTGCCAGCAGCTTAGGGTCGTCAGGGAAGCCCCTCCACTTT; CDR3 protein: CASSLGSSGKPLHF
V gene: TRBV2; J gene: TRBJ2-1; D gene: TRBD1; CDR3 length: 12; clone size: few; CDR3 DNA: TGTGCCAGCAGCCAACAGGGGCCTGAGCAGTTCTTC; CDR3 protein: CASSQQGPEQFF
V gene: TRBV5-1; J gene: TRBJ2-5; D gene: -; CDR3 length: 14; clone size: -; CDR3 DNA: TGCGCCAGCAGCCAGAACAGGGAGGGAGAGACCCAGTACTTC; CDR3 protein: CASSQNREGETQYF